The 7 T cell receptor beta chains in this list originate from one sample, sequenced in a study of identical twins. TCRdb itself ran the 5' RACE reads through MiXCR, one entry per CDR3 protein. Among 700,000 to 950,000 distinct CDR3 sequences listed, about 12% were seen once. This sample also belongs to another study, concerning yellow fever vaccine responses in identical twins.

Sequenced sample: PBMCs. Source of these receptors: a woman aged 18 to 35 in good health.

This clonotype was counted between two and nine times. J is TRBJ1-5 and V is TRBV7-9, with TRBD1 matching 7 bases. V was pared by 5 bases and J by 6 bases, with 4 bases of the junction left unmatched. Germline V gene lookup returns CDR1 SEHNR and CDR2 FQNEAQ (reference sequence). There are 13 residues in the CDR3. CDR3 nucleotide sequence: TGTGCCAGCAGCACCGGGACAGCTCAGCCCCAGCATTTT. Its protein product is CASSTGTAQPQHF.

This clonotype was observed many times. V gene TRBV12-3 or TRBV12-4 combines with J gene TRBJ1-2, with D unresolved. V lost 4 bases, J lost 6 bases, and 9 bases lay in between. This CDR3 is 12 amino acids long. The CDR3 reads CASSWEGNGYTF. The CDR3 bases are TGTGCCAGCAGTTGGGAAGGGAATGGCTACACCTTC.

This clonotype was picked up many times. This chain links TRBV28 with TRBJ1-2; tentatively, D is TRBD1 (5 bases). This CDR3 has 12 amino acids. V was pared by 5 bases and J by 5 bases, with 9 bases between. Germline loops: CDR1 MDHEN, CDR2 SYDVKM. The CDR3, as DNA: TGTGCCAGCAGTCTTTGGGGGTATGGCTACACCTTC. As protein: CASSLWGYGYTF.

The chain employs TRBV21-1 and TRBJ1-1; the listed D gene, TRBD1, was not tested against the DNA. TRBV21-1 constitutes a pseudogene. This CDR3 has 19 amino acids. This chain's CDR3 is CASSKAPGPPRLVNTEAFF. CDR3 nucleotides: TGTGCCAGCAGCAAAGCCCCTGGACCACCGAGGTTGGTGAACACTGAAGCTTTCTTT.

This clonotype occurred a few times. The chain recombines TRBV29-1 with TRBJ2-7; TRBD1 agrees at 7 bases. Germline CDR1 and CDR2: SQVTM and ANQGSEA. This CDR3 is built from 11 residues. Trimming removed 3 bases from V and 6 bases from J; junction bases left unmatched: 2. In nucleotides, the CDR3 is TGCAGCGTTGACACAGGGGCCGAGCAGTACTTC. Encoded protein: CSVDTGAEQYF.

The rearrangement uses TRBV6-1 and TRBJ2-7; maybe TRBD2 (6 bases). This CDR3 contains 15 residues. CDR1 is MNHNS and CDR2 is SASEGT in the germline V gene. V shed 5 bases and J shed 3 bases, with 17 bases lying between them. The CDR3 is CASSLLGTRNYEQYF. The CDR3 DNA sequence: TGTGCCAGCAGTCTGCTTGGGACTCGGAACTACGAGCAGTACTTC.

The rearrangement links TRBV4-1 to TRBJ1-5, with D perhaps matching TRBD1 (5 bases). Trimming pared 0 bases from V and 4 bases from J, leaving 10 bases between. CDR1 MGHRA and CDR2 YSYEKL come from the germline V gene. This CDR3 has 15 residues. The CDR3 loop is CASSQDRPGNQPQHF. CDR3 coding DNA: TGCGCCAGCAGCCAAGATCGGCCAGGGAATCAGCCCCAGCATTTT.